One sample yielded the 26 T cell receptor beta chains listed below, sequenced in a study of cytomegalovirus exposure and HLA in healthy donors. The PCR employed 60 Vbeta primers together with 13 Jbeta primers. Using immunoSEQ multiplex PCR, the repertoire was profiled, and TCRdb retains in-frame clones only, with some absent. Among about 160,000 clones listed, 84% were seen once. Sequenced input: PBMCs. The receptor source for this set is a man in his late teens or twenties in good health and CMV-seronegative.

The chain has TRBV29-1 and TRBJ1-2; D remains ambiguous. Trimming took off 4 bases at V and 0 bases at J, with 6 bases between the two ends. The CDR3 length is 12 residues. Germline loops: CDR1 SQVTM, CDR2 ANQGSEA. Here the CDR3 DNA reads TGCAGCGTTGCACAGACTAACTATGGCTACACCTTC. It encodes CSVAQTNYGYTF.

The rearrangement links TRBV14 to TRBJ2-1; 9 bases match TRBD2. Losses at the gene ends were 4 bases for V and 3 bases for J; bases not matched to a gene: 10. Germline loops: CDR1 SGHDN, CDR2 FVKESK. The CDR3 is made up of 17 amino acids. CDR3 in DNA: TGTGCCAGCAGCCCAAAGGCGTCTAGCGGGATCTACAATGAGCAGTTCTTC. Protein product: CASSPKASSGIYNEQFF.

CDR3 sequence reads: CASSSWTADNSPLHF. Written as DNA, the CDR3 is TGTGCCAGCAGTTCCTGGACAGCAGATAATTCACCCCTCCACTTT. J is TRBJ1-6 and V is TRBV6-5; a possible D gene is TRBD1 (6 bases). CDR1 and CDR2 (germline): MNHEY, SVGAGI. The V gene lost 4 bases and the J gene lost 5 bases, with 12 bases spanning the gap. This CDR3 comprises 15 residues.

The rearrangement links TRBV5-1 to TRBJ2-1; 13 nucleotides line up with TRBD2. Losses at the gene ends were 4 bases for V and 6 bases for J; bases not matched to a gene: 7. The germline gives CDR1 SGHRS, CDR2 YFSETQ. CDR3 length equals 16 residues. The CDR3 loop is CASSTTTSGRSNEQFF. The DNA for the CDR3 is TGCGCCAGCAGCACGACGACTAGCGGGAGGTCCAATGAGCAGTTCTTC. The complete variable domain, with remaining parts taken from reference TRBV5-1 and TRBJ2-1, reads KAGVTQTPRYLIKTRGQQVTLSCSPISGHRSVSWYQQTPGQGLQFLFEYFSETQRNKGNFPGRFSGRQFSNSRSEMNVSTLELGDSALYLCASSTTTSGRSNEQFFGPGTRLTVL.

The chain carries TRBV6-1 and TRBJ1-4, with TRBD1 matching 8 bases. The V gene end was trimmed by 6 bases and the J gene end by 12 bases; junction bases not matched to a gene: 12. The CDR3 spans 14 residues. Germline CDR1 reads MNHNS; CDR2 reads SASEGT. The CDR3 loop is CASRLDRGPTQLFF. The CDR3 DNA sequence: TGTGCCAGCAGACTTGACAGGGGCCCTACACAACTGTTTTTT.

The chain uses TRBV7-9 and TRBJ1-6; D is uncertain. The V gene lost 1 base and the J gene lost 9 bases, with 10 bases spanning the gap. The CDR3 is 14 amino acids. Germline CDR1 SEHNR, CDR2 FQNEAQ (reference sequence). The CDR3 DNA sequence: TGTGCCAGCAGCTTAGATGCAACTTTTTCACCCCTCCACTTT. It codes for CASSLDATFSPLHF.

The chain carries TRBV19 and TRBJ2-7, with D possibly matching TRBD1 (5 bases). V was shortened by 1 base and J by 0 bases, with 10 bases between the two germline ends. The CDR3 loop spans 15 amino acids. In germline, CDR1 is LNHDA, CDR2 SQIVND (reference sequence). The CDR3 DNA sequence: TGTGCCAGTAGTATAGGTGGCAGGGCCTCCTACGAGCAGTACTTC. It encodes CASSIGGRASYEQYF.

The chain has TRBV7-2 and TRBJ1-5, with 7 bases lining up with TRBD1. This CDR3 contains 16 residues. V shed 5 bases and J 8 bases; nucleotides not matched to a gene: 15. Germline V CDR1 and CDR2: SGHTA, FQGNSA. In DNA form, the CDR3 reads TGTGCCAGCAGCCACCTGGGCAGGGGGACGAATGAGCCCCAGCATTTT. Translating gives CASSHLGRGTNEPQHF.

The chain carries TRBV29-1 and TRBJ2-7; the D gene is possibly TRBD1 (6 bases). The CDR3 consists of 15 residues. V lost 0 bases to trimming and J lost 3 bases, with 15 bases between them. CDR1 is SQVTM, CDR2 ANQGSEA, per germline. The CDR3 loop is CSVEEQGSESYEQYF. The CDR3 region has the DNA TGCAGCGTTGAAGAACAGGGTAGTGAGAGCTACGAGCAGTACTTC.

The chain employs TRBV7-9 and TRBJ2-1; 7 bases fit TRBD2. J was trimmed by 9 bases and V by 1 base; bases with no gene match: 12. The CDR3 consists of 16 residues. Per germline, CDR1 SEHNR and CDR2 FQNEAQ (reference sequence). In DNA form, the CDR3 reads TGTGCCAGCAGCTTAGTTGAGGGAGGGGAAGGGATTGAGCAGTTCTTC. Its translation is CASSLVEGGEGIEQFF.

V gene TRBV15 combines with J gene TRBJ1-5; D is uncertain. This CDR3 region has 14 residues. Germline values: CDR1 LNHNV, CDR2 YYDKDF (reference sequence). V was clipped by 3 bases and J by 0 bases, with 6 bases between them. The chain's CDR3 is CATSSAYSNQPQHF. CDR3 coding DNA: TGTGCCACCAGCAGCGCCTATAGCAATCAGCCCCAGCATTTT. Full variable domain (missing parts from reference TRBV15 and TRBJ1-5): DAMVIQNPRYQVTQFGKPVTLSCSQTLNHNVMYWYQQKSSQAPKLLFHYYDKDFNNEADTPDNFQSRRPNTSFCFLDIRSPGLGDTAMYLCATSSAYSNQPQHFGDGTRLSIL.

V usage is TRBV30 and J usage is TRBJ2-1; 11 nucleotides line up with TRBD1. The CDR3 consists of 13 residues. The V and J ends lost 1 base and 10 bases, in that order; junction bases with no gene match: 3. Germline CDR1 reads GTSNPN; CDR2 reads SVGIG (reference sequence). The CDR3, as DNA: TGTGCCTGGAGTGGGGACAGGGGGGGCGAGCAGTTCTTC. Its protein is CAWSGDRGGEQFF.

The rearrangement joins TRBV29-1 to TRBJ2-3; TRBD2 is a possible D gene (5 bases). The CDR3 has 13 residues. Trimming stripped 7 bases from V and 3 bases from J, with 14 bases between. Germline lookup yields CDR1 SQVTM and CDR2 ANQGSEA. CDR3 bases: TGCAGCGCAGGCCTTACGGGAACAGATACGCAGTATTTT. This codes for CSAGLTGTDTQYF.

The J gene is TRBJ2-7, the V gene TRBV5-6, with 10 bases fitting TRBD1. With V trimmed by 4 bases and J by 5 bases, 9 bases remained unmatched. Per germline, CDR1 SGHDT and CDR2 YYEEEE. The CDR3 runs 15 residues. This CDR3 is CASSRDRGRLNEQYF. CDR3 nucleotides: TGTGCCAGCAGCCGAGACAGGGGGCGTTTAAACGAGCAGTACTTC.

This clone was seen more than once but under ten times. The chain carries TRBV14 and TRBJ2-1, with D hard to call. Trimming pared 0 bases from V and 13 bases from J, leaving 13 bases between. The CDR3 is 13 residues long. CDR1 is SGHDN and CDR2 is FVKESK in the germline V gene. The CDR3: CASSQDLSTAQFF. Here the CDR3 DNA reads TGTGCCAGCAGCCAAGATCTAAGTACAGCCCAGTTCTTC.

This clone was found once. The CDR3 loop is CSVEDRGLGQGLEQYF. The CDR3 nucleotides are TGCAGCGTTGAAGATAGGGGTTTGGGACAGGGTCTCGAGCAGTACTTC. The V and J genes are TRBV29-1 and TRBJ2-7; 9 bases fit TRBD1. V gave up 0 bases and J gave up 6 bases; unmatched junction bases: 12. Germline CDR1 and CDR2: SQVTM and ANQGSEA. CDR3 size: 16 residues.

This clone came up a few times. The chain recombines TRBV6-1 with TRBJ1-1; possibly TRBD1 for D (5 bases). Germline CDR1 reads MNHNS; CDR2 reads SASEGT. CDR3 size: 12 residues. V lost 7 bases and J lost 10, with 16 bases in between. As DNA, the CDR3 is TGTGCCAGCAACAGTCCTCAGGGAGGAGCTTTCTTT. Its translation: CASNSPQGGAFF.

The rearrangement links TRBV5-6 to TRBJ1-5, with no clear D. The V and J ends lost 4 bases and 3 bases respectively, with 17 bases between them. This CDR3 is built from 16 residues. Germline assignment: CDR1 SGHDT and CDR2 YYEEEE. In DNA, the CDR3 is TGTGCCAGCAGCCAAATAAACCGCGGAACCAATCAGCCCCAGCATTTT. Amino acid sequence: CASSQINRGTNQPQHF.

The chain uses TRBV5-1 and TRBJ2-1; 7 bases are shared with TRBD2. Germline loops: CDR1 SGHRS, CDR2 YFSETQ. This CDR3 comprises 15 residues. J gave up 7 bases and V 1 base, and 8 bases lay outside the gene matches. The CDR3 reads CASSLSASGSNEQFF. CDR3 nucleotide sequence: TGCGCCAGCAGCTTGTCGGCTAGCGGTTCAAATGAGCAGTTCTTC.

The count of this clone is one. The chain couples TRBV19 to TRBJ1-1; perhaps TRBD1 as D (6 bases). CDR1 LNHDA and CDR2 SQIVND come from the germline V gene (reference sequence). Trimming took 5 bases from V and 1 from J, leaving 8 bases between them. The CDR3 contains 13 residues. The CDR3 sequence: CASSDRWNTEAFF. In DNA, the CDR3 is TGTGCCAGTAGTGACAGGTGGAACACTGAAGCTTTCTTT.

This chain uses TRBV6-6 with TRBJ2-3; 9 bases align to TRBD2. This CDR3 has 16 residues. V lost 5 bases to trimming and J lost 4 bases; unmatched junction nucleotides: 10. CDR1 is MNHNY, CDR2 SVGAGI, per germline (reference sequence). CDR3 DNA sequence: TGTGCCAGCAGTGGGACCGGGACTAGCAAGGCAGATACGCAGTATTTT. Protein: CASSGTGTSKADTQYF.

The chain couples TRBV19 to TRBJ2-6; 7 nucleotides match TRBD2. J was trimmed by 0 bases and V by 4 bases; bases with no gene match: 6. Germline V lookup: CDR1 LNHDA, CDR2 SQIVND (reference sequence). The CDR3 spans 17 residues. The CDR3 sequence: CASSRTSASSGANVLTF. DNA of the CDR3: TGTGCCAGTAGTAGAACTAGCGCAAGCTCTGGGGCCAACGTCCTGACTTTC.

The chain employs TRBV6-5 and TRBJ2-2, with D possibly TRBD1 on 6 matching bases. V shed 6 bases and J shed 9 bases, with 8 bases lying between them. This CDR3 spans 11 amino acids. Germline V CDR1 and CDR2: MNHEY, SVGAGI. CDR3 region: CASSQGRELFF. Written as DNA, the CDR3 is TGTGCCAGCAGCCAGGGGAGGGAGCTGTTTTTT.

This chain joins TRBV5-4 and TRBJ2-5; 9 nucleotides line up with TRBD1. This CDR3 has 19 residues. The trim removed 3 bases at V and 7 bases at J, leaving 22 bases unmatched. Germline CDR1 and CDR2: SGHNT and YYREEE (reference sequence). This CDR3 is CASSSQQGALMGSAGTQYF. The CDR3 DNA reads as TGTGCCAGCAGCTCCCAACAGGGGGCGCTAATGGGGTCGGCTGGGACCCAGTACTTC.

The chain is built from TRBV9 and TRBJ2-7; D call uncertain. V was pared by 2 bases and J by 2 bases, with 11 bases between. CDR3 length equals 14 residues. Germline assignment: CDR1 SGDLS and CDR2 YYNGEE. DNA for the CDR3: TGTGCCAGCAGCGTTGATGCGCGTCCCTACGAGCAGTACTTC. Translation: CASSVDARPYEQYF.

The rearrangement joins TRBV9 to TRBJ2-2; 7 bases are shared with TRBD1. The germline V gene has CDR1 SGDLS and CDR2 YYNGEE. Unmatched junction bases numbered 6, after V lost 4 bases and J lost 6 bases. The CDR3 has 14 residues. CDR3: CASSSTGAAGELFF. Here the CDR3 DNA reads TGTGCCAGCAGCTCAACAGGGGCTGCCGGGGAGCTGTTTTTT.